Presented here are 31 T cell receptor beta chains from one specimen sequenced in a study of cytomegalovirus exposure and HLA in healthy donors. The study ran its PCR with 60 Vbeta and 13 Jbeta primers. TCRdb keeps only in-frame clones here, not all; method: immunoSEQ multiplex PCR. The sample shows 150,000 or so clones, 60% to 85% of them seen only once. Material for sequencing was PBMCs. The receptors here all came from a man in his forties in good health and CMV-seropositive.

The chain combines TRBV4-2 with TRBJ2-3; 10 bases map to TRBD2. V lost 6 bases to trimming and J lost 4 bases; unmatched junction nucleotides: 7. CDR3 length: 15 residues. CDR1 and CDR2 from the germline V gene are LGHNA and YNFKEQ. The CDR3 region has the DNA TGTGCCAGCAGATCTAGCGGGAGAGTGTCAGATACGCAGTATTTT. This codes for CASRSSGRVSDTQYF.

CDR3 in DNA: TGTGCCAGCAGGGACCGGGACAGGGATCTTGGCTACACCTTC. Its protein product is CASRDRDRDLGYTF. V usage is TRBV6-1 and J usage is TRBJ1-2, with TRBD1 matching 9 bases. The CDR3 length is 14 residues. The V and J ends lost 6 bases and 7 bases, in that order; junction bases with no gene match: 9. Germline V lookup: CDR1 MNHNS, CDR2 SASEGT.

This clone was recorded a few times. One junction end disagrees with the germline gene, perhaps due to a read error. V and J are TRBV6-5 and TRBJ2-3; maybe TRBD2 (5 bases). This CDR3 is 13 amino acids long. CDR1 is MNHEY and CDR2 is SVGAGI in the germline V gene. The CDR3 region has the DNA TGTGCCAGCAGTTACTCGGGCGGTCAGGAGGTCTCATTT. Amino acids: CASSYSGGQEVSF.

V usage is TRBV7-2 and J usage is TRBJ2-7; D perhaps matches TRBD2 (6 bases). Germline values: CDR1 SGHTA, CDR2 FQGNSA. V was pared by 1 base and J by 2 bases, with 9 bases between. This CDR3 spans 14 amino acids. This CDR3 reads CASSLGSGPYEQYF. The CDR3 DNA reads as TGTGCCAGCAGCTTAGGTAGCGGCCCCTACGAGCAGTACTTC.

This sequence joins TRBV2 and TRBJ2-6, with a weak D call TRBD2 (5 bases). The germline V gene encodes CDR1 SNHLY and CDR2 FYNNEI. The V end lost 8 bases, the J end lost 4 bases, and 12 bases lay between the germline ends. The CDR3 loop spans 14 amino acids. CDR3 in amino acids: CASGWGAGANVLTF. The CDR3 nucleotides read TGTGCCAGCGGATGGGGAGCCGGGGCCAACGTCCTGACTTTC.

In DNA form, the CDR3 reads TGTGCCAGTACGACAGTTAAAGGAGCTCACACTGAAGCTTTCTTT. Its translation: CASTTVKGAHTEAFF. The chain couples TRBV19 to TRBJ1-1; weak D call: TRBD1 (5 bases). Trimming left V 7 bases short and J 3 bases short, with 18 bases between. CDR3 length: 15 amino acids. CDR1 and CDR2 from the germline V gene are LNHDA and SQIVND (reference sequence).

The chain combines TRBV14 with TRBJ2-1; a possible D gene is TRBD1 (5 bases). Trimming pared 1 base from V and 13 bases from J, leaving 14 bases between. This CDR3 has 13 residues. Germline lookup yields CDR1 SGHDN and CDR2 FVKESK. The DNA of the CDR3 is TGTGCCAGCAGCCAAGGGTCTAGGGGAAACCAGTTCTTC. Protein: CASSQGSRGNQFF.

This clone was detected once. CDR3 nucleotide sequence: TGTGCCAGCAGCTTAGTCGTAGGAGTCCAAGAGACCCAGTACTTC. It codes for CASSLVVGVQETQYF. V gene TRBV7-2 combines with J gene TRBJ2-5; D is undetermined. V lost 1 base to trimming and J lost 1 base, with 10 bases between them. CDR1 and CDR2 (germline): SGHTA, FQGNSA. The CDR3 consists of 15 residues.

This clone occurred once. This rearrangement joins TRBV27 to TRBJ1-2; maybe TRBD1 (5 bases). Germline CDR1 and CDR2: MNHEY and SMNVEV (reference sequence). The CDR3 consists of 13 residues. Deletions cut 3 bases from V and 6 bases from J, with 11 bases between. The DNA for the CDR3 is TGTGCCAGCAGTTTTGGACAACTTCATGGCTACACCTTC. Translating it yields CASSFGQLHGYTF.

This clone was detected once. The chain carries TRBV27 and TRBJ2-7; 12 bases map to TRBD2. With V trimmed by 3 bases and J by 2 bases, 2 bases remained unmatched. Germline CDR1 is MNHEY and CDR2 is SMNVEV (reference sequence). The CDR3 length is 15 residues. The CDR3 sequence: CASSFLAGGPYEQYF. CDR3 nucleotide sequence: TGTGCCAGCAGTTTCCTAGCGGGGGGGCCCTACGAGCAGTACTTC.

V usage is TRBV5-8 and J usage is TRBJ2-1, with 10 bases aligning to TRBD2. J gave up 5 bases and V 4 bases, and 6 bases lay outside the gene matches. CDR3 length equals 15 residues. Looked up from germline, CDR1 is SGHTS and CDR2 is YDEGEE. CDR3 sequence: CASSTRTSGNNEQFF. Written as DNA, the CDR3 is TGTGCCAGCAGCACCCGGACTAGCGGCAACAATGAGCAGTTCTTC. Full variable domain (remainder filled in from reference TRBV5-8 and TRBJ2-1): EAGVTQSPTHLIKTRGQQATLRCSPISGHTSVYWYQQALGLGLQFLLWYDEGEERNRGNFPPRFSGRQFPNYSSELNVNALELEDSALYLCASSTRTSGNNEQFFGPGTRLTVL.

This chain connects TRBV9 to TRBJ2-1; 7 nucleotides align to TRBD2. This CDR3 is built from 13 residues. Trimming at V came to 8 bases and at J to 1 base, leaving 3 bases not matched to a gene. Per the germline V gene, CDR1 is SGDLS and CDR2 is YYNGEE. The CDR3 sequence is CARTSISYNEQFF. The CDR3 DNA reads TGTGCCAGGACTAGCATTTCCTACAATGAGCAGTTCTTC.

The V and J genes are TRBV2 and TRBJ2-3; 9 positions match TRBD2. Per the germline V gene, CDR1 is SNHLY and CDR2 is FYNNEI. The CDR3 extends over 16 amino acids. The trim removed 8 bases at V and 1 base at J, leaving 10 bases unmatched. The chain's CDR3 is CASQTLTSGRTDTQYF. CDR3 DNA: TGTGCCAGCCAGACCCTCACTAGCGGGCGCACAGATACGCAGTATTTT.

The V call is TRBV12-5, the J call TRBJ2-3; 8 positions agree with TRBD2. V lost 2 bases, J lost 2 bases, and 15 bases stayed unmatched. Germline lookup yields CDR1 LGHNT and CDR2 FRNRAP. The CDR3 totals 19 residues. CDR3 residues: CASGLPRGGLPRFTDTQYF. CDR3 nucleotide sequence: TGTGCTAGTGGTTTGCCCCGGGGGGGACTTCCGCGATTCACAGATACGCAGTATTTT.

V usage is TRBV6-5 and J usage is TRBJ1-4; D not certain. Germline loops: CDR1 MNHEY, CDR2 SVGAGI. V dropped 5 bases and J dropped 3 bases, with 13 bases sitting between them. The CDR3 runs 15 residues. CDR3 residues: CASSVFWASNEKLFF. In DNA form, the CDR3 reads TGTGCCAGCAGTGTCTTCTGGGCGTCTAATGAAAAACTGTTTTTT.

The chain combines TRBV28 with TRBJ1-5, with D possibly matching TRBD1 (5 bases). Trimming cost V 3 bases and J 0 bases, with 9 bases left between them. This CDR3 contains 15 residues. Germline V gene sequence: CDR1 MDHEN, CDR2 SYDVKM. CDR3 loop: CASSFGGYSNQPQHF. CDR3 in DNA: TGTGCCAGCAGTTTCGGGGGTTATAGCAATCAGCCCCAGCATTTT.

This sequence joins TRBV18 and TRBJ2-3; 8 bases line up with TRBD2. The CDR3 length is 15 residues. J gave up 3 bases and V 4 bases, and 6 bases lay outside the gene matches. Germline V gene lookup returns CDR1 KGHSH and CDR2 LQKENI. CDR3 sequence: CASSLREGATDTQYF. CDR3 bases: TGTGCCAGCTCACTCCGGGAGGGTGCGACAGATACGCAGTATTTT.

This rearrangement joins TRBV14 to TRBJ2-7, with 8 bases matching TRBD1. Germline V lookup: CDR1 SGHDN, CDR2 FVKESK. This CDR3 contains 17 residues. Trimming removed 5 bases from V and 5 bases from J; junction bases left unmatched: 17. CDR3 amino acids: CASSALHEAGGHDEQYF. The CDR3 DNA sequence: TGTGCCAGCAGCGCCCTCCACGAGGCAGGGGGCCACGACGAGCAGTACTTC. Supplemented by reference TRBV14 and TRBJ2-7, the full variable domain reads EAGVTQFPSHSVIEKGQTVTLRCDPISGHDNLYWYRRVMGKEIKFLLHFVKESKQDESGMPNNRFLAERTGGTYSTLKVQPAELEDSGVYFCASSALHEAGGHDEQYFGPGTRLTVT.

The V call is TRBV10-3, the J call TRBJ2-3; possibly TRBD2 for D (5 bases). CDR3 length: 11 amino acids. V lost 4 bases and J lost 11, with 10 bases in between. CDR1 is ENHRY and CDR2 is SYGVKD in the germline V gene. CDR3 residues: CAISVDGMQYF. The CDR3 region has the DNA TGTGCCATCAGTGTGGACGGGATGCAGTATTTT.

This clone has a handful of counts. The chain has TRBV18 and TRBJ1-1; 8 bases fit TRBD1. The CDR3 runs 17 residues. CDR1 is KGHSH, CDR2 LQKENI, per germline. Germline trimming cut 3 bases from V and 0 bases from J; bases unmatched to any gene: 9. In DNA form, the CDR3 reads TGTGCCAGCTCACCTAAGACAGGGGCCCGCATGAACACTGAAGCTTTCTTT. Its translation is CASSPKTGARMNTEAFF.

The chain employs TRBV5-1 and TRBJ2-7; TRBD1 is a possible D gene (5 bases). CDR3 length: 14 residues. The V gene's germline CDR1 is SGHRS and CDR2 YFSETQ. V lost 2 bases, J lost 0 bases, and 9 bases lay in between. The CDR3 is CASSFLQVSYEQYF. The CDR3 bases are TGCGCCAGCAGCTTTCTACAGGTCTCCTACGAGCAGTACTTC.

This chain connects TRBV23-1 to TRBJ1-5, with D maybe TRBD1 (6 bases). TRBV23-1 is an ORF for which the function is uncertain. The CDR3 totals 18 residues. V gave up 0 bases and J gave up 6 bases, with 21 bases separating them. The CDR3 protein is CASSQSKDSGGGCQPQHF. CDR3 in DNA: TGCGCCAGCAGTCAATCTAAAGATTCGGGGGGCGGGTGTCAGCCCCAGCATTTT.

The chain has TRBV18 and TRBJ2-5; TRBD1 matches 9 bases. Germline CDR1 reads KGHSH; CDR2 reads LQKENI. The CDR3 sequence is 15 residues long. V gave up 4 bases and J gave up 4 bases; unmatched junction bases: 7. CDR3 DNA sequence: TGTGCCAGCTCACGATCGGGGACAGGGTCAGAGACCCAGTACTTC. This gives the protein CASSRSGTGSETQYF.

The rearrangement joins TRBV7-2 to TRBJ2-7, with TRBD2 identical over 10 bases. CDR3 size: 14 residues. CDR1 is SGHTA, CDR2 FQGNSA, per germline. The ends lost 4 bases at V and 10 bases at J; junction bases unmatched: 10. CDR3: CASSSRGAGGPQYF. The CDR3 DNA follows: TGTGCCAGCAGCTCTCGGGGAGCGGGAGGGCCACAGTACTTC.

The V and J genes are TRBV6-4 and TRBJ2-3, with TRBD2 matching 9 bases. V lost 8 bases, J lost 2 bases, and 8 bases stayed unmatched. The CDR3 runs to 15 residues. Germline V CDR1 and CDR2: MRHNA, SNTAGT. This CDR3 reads CASAGGRDLTDTQYF. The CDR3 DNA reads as TGTGCCAGCGCGGGCGGGAGGGACCTCACAGATACGCAGTATTTT.

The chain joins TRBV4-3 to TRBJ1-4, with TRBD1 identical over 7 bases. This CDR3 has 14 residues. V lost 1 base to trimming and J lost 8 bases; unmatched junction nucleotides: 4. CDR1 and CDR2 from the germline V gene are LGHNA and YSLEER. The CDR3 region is CASSQGQGGEKLFF. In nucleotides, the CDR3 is TGCGCCAGCAGCCAAGGACAGGGAGGAGAAAAACTGTTTTTT.

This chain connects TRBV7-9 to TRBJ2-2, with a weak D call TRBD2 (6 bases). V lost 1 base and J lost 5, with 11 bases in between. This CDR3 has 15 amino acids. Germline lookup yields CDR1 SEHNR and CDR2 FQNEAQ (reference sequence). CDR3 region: CASSLEGTLTGELFF. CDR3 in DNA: TGTGCCAGCAGCTTAGAGGGGACTCTGACCGGGGAGCTGTTTTTT.

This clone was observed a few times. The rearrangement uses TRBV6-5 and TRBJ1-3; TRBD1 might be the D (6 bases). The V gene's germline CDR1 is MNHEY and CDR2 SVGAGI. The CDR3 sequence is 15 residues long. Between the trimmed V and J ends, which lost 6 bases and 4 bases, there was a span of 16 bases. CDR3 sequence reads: CASSPQGLSGNTIYF. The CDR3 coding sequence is TGTGCCAGCAGCCCACAGGGTCTTTCAGGAAACACCATATATTTT.

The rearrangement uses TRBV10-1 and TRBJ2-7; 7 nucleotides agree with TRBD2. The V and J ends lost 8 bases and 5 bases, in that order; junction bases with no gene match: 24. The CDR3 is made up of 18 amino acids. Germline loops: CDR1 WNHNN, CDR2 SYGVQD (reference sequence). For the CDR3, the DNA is TGCGCCAGCCCAGTGGGATACGAGCGGGCGGGAGAACTGGACGAGCAGTACTTC. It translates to CASPVGYERAGELDEQYF.

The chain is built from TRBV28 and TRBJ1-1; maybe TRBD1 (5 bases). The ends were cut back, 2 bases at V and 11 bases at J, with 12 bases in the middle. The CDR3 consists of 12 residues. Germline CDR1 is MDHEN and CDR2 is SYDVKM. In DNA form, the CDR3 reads TGTGCCAGCAGTTTACCAGGGTCGAGGGCTTTCTTT. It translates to CASSLPGSRAFF. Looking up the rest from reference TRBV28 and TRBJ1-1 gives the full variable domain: DVKVTQSSRYLVKRTGEKVFLECVQDMDHENMFWYRQDPGLGLRLIYFSYDVKMKEKGDIPEGYSVSREKKERFSLILESASTNQTSMYLCASSLPGSRAFFGQGTRLTVV.

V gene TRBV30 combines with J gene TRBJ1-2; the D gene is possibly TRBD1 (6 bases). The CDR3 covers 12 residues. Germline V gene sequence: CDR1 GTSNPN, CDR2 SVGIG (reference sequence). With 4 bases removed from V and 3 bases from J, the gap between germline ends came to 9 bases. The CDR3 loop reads CAWTGVDYGYTF. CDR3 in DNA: TGTGCCTGGACAGGGGTGGACTATGGCTACACCTTC. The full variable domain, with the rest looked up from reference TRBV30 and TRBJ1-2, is SQTIHQWPATLVQPVGSPLSLECTVEGTSNPNLYWYRQAAGRGLQLLFYSVGIGQISSEVPQNLSASRPQDRQFILSSKKLLLSDSGFYLCAWTGVDYGYTFGSGTRLTVV.